This T cell receptor (beta chain) was obtained from a study of blood T cell repertoires in COVID-19. Whole-study context: T cells, B-cell-depleted T cells, or PBMCs supplied cDNA or gDNA.

In the original workflow: Estimates of nucleated cell counts were drawn from the amplification of reference gene primers. Generated by immunoSEQ multiplex PCR, the TCRdb table keeps only in-frame clones and is missing some. That table is the source of V, J and clone size, and D and trimming were worked out from the DNA. The table has fewer than 350,000 clones, around 90% seen once. V lost 0 bases, J lost 1 base, and 12 bases lay in between. CDR3 length: 17 amino acids. Germline V gene data show CDR1 as LGHDT and CDR2 as YNNKEL (reference sequence). Cohort 3 recovery required two negative PCRs, clearance, or symptom resolution. This clone was observed once.

This clonotype was obtained from a man between 60 and 75 years old who had recovered from COVID-19. The rearrangement joins TRBV3-1 (or the pseudogene TRBV3-2) to TRBJ2-2; possible D gene TRBD1, 5 bases. Input material: PBMCs or T cells enriched from blood (not recorded which). CDR3 coding DNA: TGTGCCAGCAGCCAAGATAAGAGGACAAGGAACACCGGGGAGCTGTTTTTT. It is translated as CASSQDKRTRNTGELFF.